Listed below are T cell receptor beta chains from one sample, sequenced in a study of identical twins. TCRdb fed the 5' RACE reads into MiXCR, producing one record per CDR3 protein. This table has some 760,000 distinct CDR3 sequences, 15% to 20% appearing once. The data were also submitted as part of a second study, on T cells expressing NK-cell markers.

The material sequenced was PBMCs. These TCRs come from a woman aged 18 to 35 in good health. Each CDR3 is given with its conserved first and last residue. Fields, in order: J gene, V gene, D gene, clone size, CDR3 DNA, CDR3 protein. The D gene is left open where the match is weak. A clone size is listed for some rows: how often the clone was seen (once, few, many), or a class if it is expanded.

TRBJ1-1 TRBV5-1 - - TGCGCCAGCAGCTCCTCAATAGACACTGAAGCTTTCTTT CASSSSIDTEAFF
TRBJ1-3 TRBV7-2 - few TGTGCCAGCAGCTTAGGACAAGGGCTTTCTGGAAACACCATATATTTT CASSLGQGLSGNTIYF
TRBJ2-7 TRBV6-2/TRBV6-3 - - TGTGCCAGCATCTATCAAGCAGGGAGCTCCTACGAGCAGTACTTC CASIYQAGSSYEQYF
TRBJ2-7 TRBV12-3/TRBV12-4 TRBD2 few TGTGCCAGCAGTTCCCGAACTTTACTAGCGGGAGGAACCTACGAGCAGTACTTC CASSSRTLLAGGTYEQYF
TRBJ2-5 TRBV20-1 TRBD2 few TGCAGTGCTAGACCGCCTAGCGGGAGTCAAGAGACCCAGTACTTC CSARPPSGSQETQYF
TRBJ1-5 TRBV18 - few TGTGCCAGCTCACCGGCAGGAGGCCAGCCCCAGCATTTT CASSPAGGQPQHF
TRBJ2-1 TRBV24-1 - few TGTGCCACCAGTGACCCCGCTAGCTCCTACAATGAGCAGTTCTTC CATSDPASSYNEQFF
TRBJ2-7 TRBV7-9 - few TGTGCCAGCAGCTTAGCCTCCGTCATTAGGGAGCAGTACTTC CASSLASVIREQYF
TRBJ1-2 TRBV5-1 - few TGCGCCAGCAGCTTGGGAGATACATATGGCTACACCTTC CASSLGDTYGYTF
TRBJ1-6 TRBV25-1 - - TGTGCCAGCAGAAGCAGGAACAATTCACCCCTCCACTTT CASRSRNNSPLHF
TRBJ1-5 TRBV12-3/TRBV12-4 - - TGTGCCAGCACTCCCGGTTGGGGGCCCCAGCATTTT CASTPGWGPQHF
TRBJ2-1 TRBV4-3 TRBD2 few TGCGCCAGCAGCGGCTCCTTTACTAGCGGGAGTGGCAATGAGCAGTTCTTC CASSGSFTSGSGNEQFF
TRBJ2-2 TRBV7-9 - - TGTGCCAGCAGCTTAGGACGGAGGCCGGAGGTCGGGGAGCTGTTTTTT CASSLGRRPEVGELFF
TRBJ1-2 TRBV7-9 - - TGTGCCAGCAATAGGGGAGATGGCTACACCTTC CASNRGDGYTF
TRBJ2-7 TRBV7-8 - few TGTGCCAGCAGCCCAGGGACTTCCGTCGGGTACGAGCAGTACTTC CASSPGTSVGYEQYF
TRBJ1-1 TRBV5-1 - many TGTGCCAGCAGTCTGGCATCGGGCACTGAAGCTTTCTTT CASSLASGTEAFF
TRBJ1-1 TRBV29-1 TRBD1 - TGCAGCGAGAAACCGACAGGGGGGACTGAAGCTTTCTTT CSEKPTGGTEAFF
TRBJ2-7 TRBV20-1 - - TGCAGTGCTAGAGGGCAGCGGCCTCACGAGCAGTACTTC CSARGQRPHEQYF
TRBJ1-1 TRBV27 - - TGTGCCAGCAGTTTATCAGGGAGAAAGAACACTGAAGCTTTCTTT CASSLSGRKNTEAFF
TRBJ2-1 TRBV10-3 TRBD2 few TGTGCCATCAGTGAGAGCCAGCGGGGGTACAATGAGCAGTTCTTC CAISESQRGYNEQFF
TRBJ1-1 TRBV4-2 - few TGTGCCAGCAGCCACGTCGGACAGATGAACACTGAAGCTTTCTTT CASSHVGQMNTEAFF
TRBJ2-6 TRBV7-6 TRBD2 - TGTGCCATCCTGAGCGGGACCCGCTCTGGGGCCAACGTCCTGACTTTC CAILSGTRSGANVLTF
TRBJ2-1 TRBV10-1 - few TGCGCCAGCAGTGATCCCCGTTCTAGCAAAGGGCAGTTCTTC CASSDPRSSKGQFF
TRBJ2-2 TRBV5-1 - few TGCGCCAGCTCCATAGCCCAACACGCTTGGCTGTTTTTT CASSIAQHAWLFF
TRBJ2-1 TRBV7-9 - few TGTGCCAGCAGCTTACTAGGTTTTGGTGAGCAGTTCTTC CASSLLGFGEQFF
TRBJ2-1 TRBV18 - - TGTGCCAGCTCACTGCGGGATCTATCCTACAATGAGCAGTTCTTC CASSLRDLSYNEQFF
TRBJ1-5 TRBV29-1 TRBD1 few TGCAGCGTCTTACAGGGGAGCAATCAGCCCCAGCATTTT CSVLQGSNQPQHF
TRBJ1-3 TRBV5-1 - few TGCGCCAGCAGCTTGGGATCCGAGGCTGGAAACACCATATATTTT CASSLGSEAGNTIYF
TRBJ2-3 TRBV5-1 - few TGCGCCAGCAGCTCAGGGAAAGGCACAGATACGCAGTATTTT CASSSGKGTDTQYF
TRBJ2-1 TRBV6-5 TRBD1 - TGTGCCAGCAGTTACTCCGACAGGGGTAGTGAGCAGTTCTTC CASSYSDRGSEQFF
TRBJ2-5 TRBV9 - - TGTGCCAGCAGCGCCACGTCTAGCGTTCAAGAGACCCAGTACTTC CASSATSSVQETQYF
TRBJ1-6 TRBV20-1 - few TGCAGTGCTGTACCCCAGGGGAATTCACCCCTCCACTTT CSAVPQGNSPLHF
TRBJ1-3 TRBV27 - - TGTGCCAGCAGTTTAACGGCAGGGGCTGGAAACACCATATATTTT CASSLTAGAGNTIYF
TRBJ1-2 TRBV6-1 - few TGTGCCAGCACCCAAACCGGACAGCCTTATGGCTACACCTTC CASTQTGQPYGYTF
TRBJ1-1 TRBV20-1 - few TGCAGTGCTGGCTCCCCTGGGGACACTGAAGCTTTCTTT CSAGSPGDTEAFF
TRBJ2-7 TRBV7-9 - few TGTGCCAGCAGCCCAATCCCTGTGAACGAGCAGTACTTC CASSPIPVNEQYF
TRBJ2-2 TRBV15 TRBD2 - TGTGCCACCAGTCCCCCCAAGCGACTAGCGGGAAGGACCGGGGAGCTGTTTTTT CATSPPKRLAGRTGELFF
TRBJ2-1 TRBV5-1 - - TGCGCCAGCAGCTTAGAGATATACAGGAATGAGCAGTTCTTC CASSLEIYRNEQFF
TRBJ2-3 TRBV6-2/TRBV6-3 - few TGTGCCAGCAGTTACGGCGAGGAGGCAGATACGCAGTATTTT CASSYGEEADTQYF
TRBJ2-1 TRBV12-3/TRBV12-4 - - TGTGCCAGCAGTCGAATGTACTCCTACAATGAGCAGTTCTTC CASSRMYSYNEQFF
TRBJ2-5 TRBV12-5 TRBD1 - TGTGCTAGTGCCGCGGACAGGCCAGAGACCCAGTACTTC CASAADRPETQYF
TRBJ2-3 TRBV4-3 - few TGCGCCAGCAGCCAAGAGAGGGGCAGAGACCCTACTTTT CASSQERGRDPTF
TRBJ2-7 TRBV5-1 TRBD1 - TGCGCCAGCAGATTGGAGGACAGGGCGTCCTACGAGCAGTACTTC CASRLEDRASYEQYF
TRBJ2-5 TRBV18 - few TGTGCCAGCTCAGATAGCCTCATCGGGGAGACCCAGTACTTC CASSDSLIGETQYF
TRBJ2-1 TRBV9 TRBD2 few TGTGCCAGCAGCTTAGCGGGACACTGGGGGGGTGAGCAGTTCTTC CASSLAGHWGGEQFF
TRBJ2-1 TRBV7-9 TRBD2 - TGTGCCAGCAGCTTCTTTGCGGGAGCCAATGAGCAGTTCTTC CASSFFAGANEQFF
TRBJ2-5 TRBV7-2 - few TGTGCCAGCAGCTTAGGTTTCATGGAGACCCAGTACTTC CASSLGFMETQYF
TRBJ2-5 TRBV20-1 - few TGCAGTGCTTTTAGGAACCAAGAGACCCAGTACTTC CSAFRNQETQYF
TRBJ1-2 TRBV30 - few TGTGCCTGGGCGGGACGCCGGACCTACACCTTC CAWAGRRTYTF
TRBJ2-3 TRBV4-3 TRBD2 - TGCGCCAGCAGCGGGGGAGGGACTGGCGATACGCAGTATTTT CASSGGGTGDTQYF
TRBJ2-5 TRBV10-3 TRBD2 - TGTGCCATCAGTGGTCTGAGTATTACTAGCGGGGAACAAGAGACCCAGTACTTC CAISGLSITSGEQETQYF
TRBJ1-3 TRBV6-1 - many TGTGCCAGCAGGTTCGGACAGAACTCTGGAAACACCATATATTTT CASRFGQNSGNTIYF
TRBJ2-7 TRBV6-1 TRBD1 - TGTGCCAGCCAAAGGACAGGACAAAGTCGCCACGAGCAGTACTTC CASQRTGQSRHEQYF
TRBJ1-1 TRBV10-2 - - TGCGCCAGCAGTGGGGGCCCAGTGAACACTGAAGCTTTCTTT CASSGGPVNTEAFF